The clone carrying this T cell receptor (beta chain) has only a few counts. Germline loops: CDR1 SGHTA, CDR2 FQGNSA. The CDR3 consists of 15 residues. Trimming took 1 base from V and 7 from J; bases not matched to a gene: 8. TCRdb reprocessed the 5' RACE reads with MiXCR, giving one entry per CDR3 protein. The sample consists of around 57,000 distinct CDR3 sequences, roughly 28% of them appearing once. Sequencing was carried out using tumor-infiltrating memory CD4+ T cells sorted from the breast tumor. Subset of the sample: memory CD4+ T cells, CD4+CD45RO+CD25-. This TCR was sampled from a female donor with breast cancer. This chain links TRBV7-2 with TRBJ2-7; 9 nucleotides match TRBD2. CDR3 in amino acids: CASSLVAGGGGEQYF. The CDR3 DNA is TGTGCCAGCAGCTTAGTGGCGGGAGGGGGAGGTGAGCAGTACTTC.